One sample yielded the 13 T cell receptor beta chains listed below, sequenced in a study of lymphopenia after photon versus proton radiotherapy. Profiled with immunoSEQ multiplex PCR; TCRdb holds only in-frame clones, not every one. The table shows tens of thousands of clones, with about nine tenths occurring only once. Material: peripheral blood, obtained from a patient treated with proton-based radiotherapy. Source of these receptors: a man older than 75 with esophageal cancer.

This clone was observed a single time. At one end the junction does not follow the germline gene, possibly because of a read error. CDR3 coding DNA: TGTGCTAGCAGCTCCGGGACTAGCGGGGTAGGGACCTACGAGCAGTACTTC. It translates to CASSSGTSGVGTYEQYF. The chain joins TRBV7-7 to TRBJ2-7; 13 bases fit TRBD2. This CDR3 comprises 17 residues. Germline CDR1 is SSHAT and CDR2 is FNYEAQ (reference sequence).

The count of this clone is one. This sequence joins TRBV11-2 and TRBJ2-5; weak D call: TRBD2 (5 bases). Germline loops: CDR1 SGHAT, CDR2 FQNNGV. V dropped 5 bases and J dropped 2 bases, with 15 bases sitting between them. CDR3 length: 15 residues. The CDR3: CASSPNPSGQETQYF. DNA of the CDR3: TGTGCCAGCAGCCCCAACCCCAGCGGTCAAGAGACCCAGTACTTC. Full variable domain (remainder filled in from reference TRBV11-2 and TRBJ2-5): EAGVAQSPRYKIIEKRQSVAFWCNPISGHATLYWYQQILGQGPKLLIQFQNNGVVDDSQLPKDRFSAERLKGVDSTLKIQPAKLEDSAVYLCASSPNPSGQETQYFGPGTRLLVL.

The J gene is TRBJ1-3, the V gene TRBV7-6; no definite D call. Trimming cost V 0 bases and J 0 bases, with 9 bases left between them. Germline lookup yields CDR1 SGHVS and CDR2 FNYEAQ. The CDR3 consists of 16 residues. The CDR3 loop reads CASSLAPPSSGNTIYF. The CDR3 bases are TGTGCCAGCAGCTTAGCCCCCCCAAGCTCTGGAAACACCATATATTTT.

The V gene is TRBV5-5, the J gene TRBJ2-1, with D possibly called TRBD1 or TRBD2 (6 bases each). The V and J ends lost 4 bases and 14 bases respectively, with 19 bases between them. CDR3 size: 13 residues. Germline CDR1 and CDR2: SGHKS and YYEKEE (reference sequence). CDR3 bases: TGTGCCAGCAGCCACGACGGGGGCAGGGAGGAGTTCTTC. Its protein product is CASSHDGGREEFF.

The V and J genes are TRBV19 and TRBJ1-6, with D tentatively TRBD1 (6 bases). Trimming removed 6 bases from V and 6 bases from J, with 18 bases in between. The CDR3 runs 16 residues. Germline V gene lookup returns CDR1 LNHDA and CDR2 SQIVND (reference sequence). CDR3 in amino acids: CASRTSGAQPNSPLHF. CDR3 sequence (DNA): TGTGCCAGTAGGACCTCGGGGGCGCAGCCTAATTCACCCCTCCACTTT.

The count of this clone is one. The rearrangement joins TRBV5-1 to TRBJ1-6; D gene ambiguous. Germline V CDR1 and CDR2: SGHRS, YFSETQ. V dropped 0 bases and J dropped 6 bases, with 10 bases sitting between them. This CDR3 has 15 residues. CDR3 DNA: TGCGCCAGCAGCTTGGAAGCGGCGGGTAATTCACCCCTCCACTTT. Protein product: CASSLEAAGNSPLHF.

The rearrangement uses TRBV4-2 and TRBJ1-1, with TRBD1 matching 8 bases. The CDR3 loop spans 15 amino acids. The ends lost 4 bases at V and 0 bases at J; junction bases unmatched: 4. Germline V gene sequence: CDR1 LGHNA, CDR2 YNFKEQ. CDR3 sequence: CASSRQGLLNTEAFF. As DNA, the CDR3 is TGTGCCAGCAGCCGACAGGGGCTACTGAACACTGAAGCTTTCTTT.

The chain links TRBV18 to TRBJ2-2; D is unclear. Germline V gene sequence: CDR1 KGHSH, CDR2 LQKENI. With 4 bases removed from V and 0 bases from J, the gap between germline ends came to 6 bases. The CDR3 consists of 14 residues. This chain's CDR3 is CASSRQANTGELFF. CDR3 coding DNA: TGTGCCAGCTCACGGCAGGCGAACACCGGGGAGCTGTTTTTT. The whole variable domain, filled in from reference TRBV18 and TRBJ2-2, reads NAGVMQNPRHLVRRRGQEARLRCSPMKGHSHVYWYRQLPEEGLKFMVYLQKENIIDESGMPKERFSAEFPKEGPSILRIQQVVRGDSAAYFCASSRQANTGELFFGEGSRLTVL.

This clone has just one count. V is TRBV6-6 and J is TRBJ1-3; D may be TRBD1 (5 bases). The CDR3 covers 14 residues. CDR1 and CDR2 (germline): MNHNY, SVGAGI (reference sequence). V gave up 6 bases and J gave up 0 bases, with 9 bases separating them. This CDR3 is CASRRQTSGNTIYF. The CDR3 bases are TGTGCCAGCAGGAGACAGACCTCTGGAAACACCATATATTTT.

CDR3 in amino acids: CASRPGTNTEAFF. Written as DNA, the CDR3 is TGCGCCAGCCGTCCCGGCACGAACACTGAAGCTTTCTTT. V and J are TRBV23-1 and TRBJ1-1, with D unresolved. Being an ORF, TRBV23-1 has a function that is uncertain. Trimming removed 8 bases at V and 1 base at J, with 11 bases between. This CDR3 spans 13 amino acids.

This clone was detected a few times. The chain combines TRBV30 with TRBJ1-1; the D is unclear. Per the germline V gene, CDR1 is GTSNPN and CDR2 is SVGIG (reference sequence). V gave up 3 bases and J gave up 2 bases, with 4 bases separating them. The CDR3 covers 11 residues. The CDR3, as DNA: TGTGCCTGGAGGAAAAACACTGAAGCTTTCTTT. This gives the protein CAWRKNTEAFF.

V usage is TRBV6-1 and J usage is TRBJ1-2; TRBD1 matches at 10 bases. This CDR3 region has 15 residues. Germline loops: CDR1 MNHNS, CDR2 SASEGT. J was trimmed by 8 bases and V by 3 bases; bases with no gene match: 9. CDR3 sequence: CASSDRGTGVRGYTF. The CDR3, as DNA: TGTGCCAGCAGTGACAGAGGGACAGGGGTAAGAGGCTACACCTTC.

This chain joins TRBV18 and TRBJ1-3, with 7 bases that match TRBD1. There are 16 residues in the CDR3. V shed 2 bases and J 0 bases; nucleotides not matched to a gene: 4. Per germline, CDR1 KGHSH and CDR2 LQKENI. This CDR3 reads CASSPSQGSSGNTIYF. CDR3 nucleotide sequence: TGTGCCAGCTCACCATCACAGGGGAGCTCTGGAAACACCATATATTTT.